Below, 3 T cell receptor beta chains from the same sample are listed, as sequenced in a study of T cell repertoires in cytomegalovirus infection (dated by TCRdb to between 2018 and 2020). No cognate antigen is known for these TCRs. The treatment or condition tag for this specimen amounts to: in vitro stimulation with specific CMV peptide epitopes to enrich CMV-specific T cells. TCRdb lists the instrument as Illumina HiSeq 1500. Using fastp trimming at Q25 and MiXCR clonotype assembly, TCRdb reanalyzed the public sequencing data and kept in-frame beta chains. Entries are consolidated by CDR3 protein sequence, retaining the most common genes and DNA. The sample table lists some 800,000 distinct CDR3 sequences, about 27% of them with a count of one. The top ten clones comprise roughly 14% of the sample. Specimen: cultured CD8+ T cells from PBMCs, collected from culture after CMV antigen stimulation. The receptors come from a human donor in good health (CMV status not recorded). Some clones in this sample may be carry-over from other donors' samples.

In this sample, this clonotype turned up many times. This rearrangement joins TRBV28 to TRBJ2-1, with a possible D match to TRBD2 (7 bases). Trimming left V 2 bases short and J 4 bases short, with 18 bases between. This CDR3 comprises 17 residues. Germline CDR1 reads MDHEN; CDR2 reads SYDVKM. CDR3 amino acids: CASSLRGGQGLYNEQFF. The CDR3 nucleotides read TGTGCCAGCAGTTTAAGGGGGGGGCAGGGGTTATACAATGAGCAGTTCTTC.

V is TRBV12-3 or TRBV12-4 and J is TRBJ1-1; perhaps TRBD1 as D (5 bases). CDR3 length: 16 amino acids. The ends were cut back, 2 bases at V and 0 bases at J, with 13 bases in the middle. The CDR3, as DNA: TGTGCCAGCAGTTTACGAATTGACAGTCTGAACACTGAAGCTTTCTTT. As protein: CASSLRIDSLNTEAFF.

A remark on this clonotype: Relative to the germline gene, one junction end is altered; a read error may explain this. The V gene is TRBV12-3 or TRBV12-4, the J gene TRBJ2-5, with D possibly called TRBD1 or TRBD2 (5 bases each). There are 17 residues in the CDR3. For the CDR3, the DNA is TGTGCCAGCACTTTATCCCGGGACGGACCGTACCAAGAGACCCAGTACTTC. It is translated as CASTLSRDGPYQETQYF.